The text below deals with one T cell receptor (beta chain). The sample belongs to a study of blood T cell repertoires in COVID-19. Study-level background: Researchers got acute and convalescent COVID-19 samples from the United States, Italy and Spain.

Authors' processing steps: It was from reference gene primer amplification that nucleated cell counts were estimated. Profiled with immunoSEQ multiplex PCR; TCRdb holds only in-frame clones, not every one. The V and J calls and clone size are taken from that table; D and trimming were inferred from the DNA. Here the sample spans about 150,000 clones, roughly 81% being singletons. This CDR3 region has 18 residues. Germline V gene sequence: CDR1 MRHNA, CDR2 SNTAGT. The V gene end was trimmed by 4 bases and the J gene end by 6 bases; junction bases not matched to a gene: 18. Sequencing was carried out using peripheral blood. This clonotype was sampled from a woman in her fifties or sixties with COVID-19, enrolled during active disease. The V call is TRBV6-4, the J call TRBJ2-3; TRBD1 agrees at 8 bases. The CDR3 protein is CASSASGTGASFTDTQYF. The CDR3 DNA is TGTGCCAGCAGTGCCTCGGGGACAGGAGCCTCCTTTACGGATACGCAGTATTTT.